The next 2 T cell receptor beta chains were all read from a single sample in a study of T cells in Graves' hyperthyroidism and ophthalmopathy. Amplification yielded TCR beta CDR3 regions, with RNA transcripts as the source. First-round RT-PCR of the TCR CDR3 relied on the HTBI primer set. TCRdb called the multiplex PCR reads again in MiXCR, with one record for every CDR3 protein. Of around 620,000 distinct CDR3 sequences listed, 46% are singletons. Sequencing input: peripheral blood or thyroid tissue (not recorded which). The receptor source for this set is an adult woman with Graves' disease, either hyperthyroidism or ophthalmopathy (not recorded which).

CDR3 sequence (DNA): TGTGCCAGCAGCCCGGTGTTCCAGTACCAAGAGACCCAGTACTTC. It yields the protein CASSPVFQYQETQYF. V is TRBV7-2 and J is TRBJ2-5; no firm D call. V was shortened by 5 bases and J by 0 bases, with 13 bases between the two germline ends. The CDR3 consists of 15 residues. CDR1 and CDR2 from the germline V gene are SGHTA and FQGNSA.

This clonotype was seen at least ten times. The CDR3, as DNA: TGCAGTGCTAGAGTCCGAGGAGCCCCGGACTATGGCTACACCTTC. It translates to CSARVRGAPDYGYTF. V and J are TRBV20-1 and TRBJ1-2; D remains unclear. This CDR3 has 15 amino acids. Germline V lookup: CDR1 DFQATT, CDR2 SNEGSKA (reference sequence). With 1 base removed from V and 3 bases from J, the gap between germline ends came to 15 bases.